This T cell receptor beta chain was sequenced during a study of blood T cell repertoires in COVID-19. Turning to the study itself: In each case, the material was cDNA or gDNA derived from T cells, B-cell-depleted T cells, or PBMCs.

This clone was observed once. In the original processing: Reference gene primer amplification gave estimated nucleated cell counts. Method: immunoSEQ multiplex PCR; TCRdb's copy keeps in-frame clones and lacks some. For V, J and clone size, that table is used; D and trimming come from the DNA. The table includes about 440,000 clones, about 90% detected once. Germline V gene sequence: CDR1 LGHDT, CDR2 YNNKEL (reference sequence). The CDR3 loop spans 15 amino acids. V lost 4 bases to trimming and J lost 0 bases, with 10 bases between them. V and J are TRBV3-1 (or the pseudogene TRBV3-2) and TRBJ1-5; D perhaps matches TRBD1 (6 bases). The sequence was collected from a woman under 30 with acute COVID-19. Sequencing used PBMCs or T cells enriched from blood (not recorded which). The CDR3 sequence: CASSPGTHSNQPQHF. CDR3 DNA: TGTGCCAGCAGCCCAGGGACACATAGCAATCAGCCCCAGCATTTT.